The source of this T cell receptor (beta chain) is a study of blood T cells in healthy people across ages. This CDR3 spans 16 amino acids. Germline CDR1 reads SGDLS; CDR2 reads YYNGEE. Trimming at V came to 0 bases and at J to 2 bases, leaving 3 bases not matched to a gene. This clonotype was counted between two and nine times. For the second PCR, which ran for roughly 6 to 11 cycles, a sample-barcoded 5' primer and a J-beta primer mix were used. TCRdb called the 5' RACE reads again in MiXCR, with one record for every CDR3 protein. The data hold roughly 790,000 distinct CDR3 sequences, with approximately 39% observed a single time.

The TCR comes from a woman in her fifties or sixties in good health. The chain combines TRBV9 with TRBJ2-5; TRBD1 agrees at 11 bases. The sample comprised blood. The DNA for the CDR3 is TGTGCCAGCAGCGTAGGTGGGACAGGGGGGCAAGAGACCCAGTACTTC. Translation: CASSVGGTGGQETQYF.